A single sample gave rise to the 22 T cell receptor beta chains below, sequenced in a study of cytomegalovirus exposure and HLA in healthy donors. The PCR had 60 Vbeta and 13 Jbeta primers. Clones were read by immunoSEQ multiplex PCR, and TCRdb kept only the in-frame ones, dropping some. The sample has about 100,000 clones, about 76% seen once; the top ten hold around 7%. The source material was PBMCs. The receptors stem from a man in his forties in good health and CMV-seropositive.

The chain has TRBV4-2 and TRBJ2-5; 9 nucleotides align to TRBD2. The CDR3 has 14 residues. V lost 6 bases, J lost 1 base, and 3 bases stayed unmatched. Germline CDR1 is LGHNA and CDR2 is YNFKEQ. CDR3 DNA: TGTGCCAGCAGACCGACTAGCGGCCAAGAGACCCAGTACTTC. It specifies CASRPTSGQETQYF.

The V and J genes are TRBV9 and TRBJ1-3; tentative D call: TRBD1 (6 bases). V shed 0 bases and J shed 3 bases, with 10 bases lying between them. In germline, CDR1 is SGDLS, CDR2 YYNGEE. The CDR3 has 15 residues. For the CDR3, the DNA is TGTGCCAGCAGCGTAGAGGGGGACCTTGGAAACACCATATATTTT. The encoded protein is CASSVEGDLGNTIYF.

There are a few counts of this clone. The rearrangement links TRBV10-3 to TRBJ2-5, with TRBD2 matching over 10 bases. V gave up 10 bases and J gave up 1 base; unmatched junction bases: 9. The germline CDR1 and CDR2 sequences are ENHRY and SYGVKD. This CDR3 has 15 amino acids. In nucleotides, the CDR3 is TGTGCCACCCGGGATAGCGGGGGGCGCCAAGAGACCCAGTACTTC. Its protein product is CATRDSGGRQETQYF.

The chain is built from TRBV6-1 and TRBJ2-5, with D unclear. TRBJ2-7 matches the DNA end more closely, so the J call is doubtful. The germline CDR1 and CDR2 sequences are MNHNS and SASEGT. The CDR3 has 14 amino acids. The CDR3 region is CASTAPVAATEQYF. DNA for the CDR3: TGTGCCAGCACCGCCCCCGTCGCAGCGACCGAGCAGTACTTC.

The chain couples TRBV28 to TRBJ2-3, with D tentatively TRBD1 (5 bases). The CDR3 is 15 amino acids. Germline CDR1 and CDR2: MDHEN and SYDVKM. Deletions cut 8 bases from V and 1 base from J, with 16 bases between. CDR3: CASYTGAQGTDTQYF. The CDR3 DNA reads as TGTGCCAGCTATACAGGAGCCCAGGGCACAGATACGCAGTATTTT.

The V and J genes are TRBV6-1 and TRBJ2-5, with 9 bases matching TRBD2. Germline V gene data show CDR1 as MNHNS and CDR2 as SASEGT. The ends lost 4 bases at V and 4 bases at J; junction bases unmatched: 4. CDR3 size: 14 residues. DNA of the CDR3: TGTGCCAGCAGTGGCGGGGGGGGATTAGAGACCCAGTACTTC. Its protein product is CASSGGGGLETQYF.

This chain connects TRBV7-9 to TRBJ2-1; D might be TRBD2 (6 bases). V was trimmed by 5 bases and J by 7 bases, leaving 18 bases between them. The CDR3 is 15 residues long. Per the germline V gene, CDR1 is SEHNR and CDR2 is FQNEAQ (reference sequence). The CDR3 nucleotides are TGTGCCAGCAGCCAGCCGAAAAGTGGGAGGAATGAGCAGTTCTTC. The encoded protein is CASSQPKSGRNEQFF.

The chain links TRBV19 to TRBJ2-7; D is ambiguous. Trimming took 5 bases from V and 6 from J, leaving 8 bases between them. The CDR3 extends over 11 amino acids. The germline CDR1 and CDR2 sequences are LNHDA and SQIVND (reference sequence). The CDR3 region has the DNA TGTGCCAGTAGTCCTGGGCTCGAGCAGTACTTC. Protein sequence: CASSPGLEQYF.

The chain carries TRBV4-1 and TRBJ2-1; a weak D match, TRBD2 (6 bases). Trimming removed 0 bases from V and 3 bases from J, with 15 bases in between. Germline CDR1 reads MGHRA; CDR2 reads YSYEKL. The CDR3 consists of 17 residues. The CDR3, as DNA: TGCGCCAGCAGCCAAGATGAGGAACTAGCAGACTACAATGAGCAGTTCTTC. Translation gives CASSQDEELADYNEQFF.

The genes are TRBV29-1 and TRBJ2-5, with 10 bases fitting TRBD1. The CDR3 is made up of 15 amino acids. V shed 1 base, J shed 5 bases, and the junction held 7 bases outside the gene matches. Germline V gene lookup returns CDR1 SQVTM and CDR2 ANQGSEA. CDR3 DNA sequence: TGCAGCGTTGAAGGGGATGGACAGGGGGTTGAGACCCAGTACTTC. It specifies CSVEGDGQGVETQYF.

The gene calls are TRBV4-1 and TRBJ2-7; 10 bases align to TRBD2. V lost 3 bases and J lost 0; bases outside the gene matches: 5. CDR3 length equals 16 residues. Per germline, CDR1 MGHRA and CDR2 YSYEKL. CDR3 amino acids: CASSQGSGGISYEQYF. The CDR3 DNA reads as TGCGCCAGCAGCCAGGGTAGCGGGGGGATCTCCTACGAGCAGTACTTC.

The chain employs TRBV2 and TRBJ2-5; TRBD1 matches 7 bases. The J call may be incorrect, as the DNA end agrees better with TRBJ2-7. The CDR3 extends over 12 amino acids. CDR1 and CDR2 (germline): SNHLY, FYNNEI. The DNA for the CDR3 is TGTGCCAACACCGGACAGGCCTACGAGCAGTACTTC. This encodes CANTGQAYEQYF.

CDR3 sequence (DNA): TGTGCCAGTTCGACAGGGGGAGGAAACACCATATATTTT. It yields the protein CASSTGGGNTIYF. The gene calls are TRBV11-3 and TRBJ1-3; 9 bases line up with TRBD1. Trimming removed 9 bases from V and 4 bases from J; junction bases left unmatched: 4. The CDR3 extends over 13 amino acids. CDR1 SGHNT and CDR2 YENEEA come from the germline V gene.

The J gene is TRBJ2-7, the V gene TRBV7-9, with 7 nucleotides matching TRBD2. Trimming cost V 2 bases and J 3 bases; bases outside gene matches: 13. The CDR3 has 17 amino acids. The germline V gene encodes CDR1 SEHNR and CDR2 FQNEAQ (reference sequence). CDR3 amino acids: CASSLTGTGTINYEQYF. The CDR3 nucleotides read TGTGCCAGCAGCTTAACGGGGACCGGGACTATCAACTACGAGCAGTACTTC.

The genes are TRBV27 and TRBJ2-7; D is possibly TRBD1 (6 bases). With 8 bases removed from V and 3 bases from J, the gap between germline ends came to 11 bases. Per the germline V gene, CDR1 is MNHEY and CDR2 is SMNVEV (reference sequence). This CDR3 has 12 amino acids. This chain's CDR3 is CASGGQSYEQYF. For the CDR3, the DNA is TGTGCCAGCGGCGGACAGAGCTACGAGCAGTACTTC.

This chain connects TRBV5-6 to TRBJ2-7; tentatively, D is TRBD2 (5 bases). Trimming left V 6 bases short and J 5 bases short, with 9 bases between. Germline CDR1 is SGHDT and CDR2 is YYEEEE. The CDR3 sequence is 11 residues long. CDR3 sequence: CASTEGHEQYF. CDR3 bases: TGTGCCAGCACCGAGGGCCACGAGCAGTACTTC.

The CDR3 sequence is CASRVGQGSNEKLFF. The CDR3 coding sequence is TGTGCCAGCAGAGTCGGACAGGGCAGTAATGAAAAACTGTTTTTT. This sequence joins TRBV6-1 and TRBJ1-4, with TRBD1 matching over 8 bases. The J segment lost 4 bases and the V segment lost 6 bases, leaving 7 bases of the junction unmatched. Germline assignment: CDR1 MNHNS and CDR2 SASEGT. The CDR3 length is 15 residues.

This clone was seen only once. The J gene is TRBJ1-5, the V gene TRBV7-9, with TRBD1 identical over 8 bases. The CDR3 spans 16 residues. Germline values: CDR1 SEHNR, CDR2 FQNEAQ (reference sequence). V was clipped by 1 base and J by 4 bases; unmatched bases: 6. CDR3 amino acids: CASSLDGTGKNQPQHF. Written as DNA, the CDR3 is TGTGCCAGCAGCTTAGACGGGACAGGAAAGAATCAGCCCCAGCATTTT.

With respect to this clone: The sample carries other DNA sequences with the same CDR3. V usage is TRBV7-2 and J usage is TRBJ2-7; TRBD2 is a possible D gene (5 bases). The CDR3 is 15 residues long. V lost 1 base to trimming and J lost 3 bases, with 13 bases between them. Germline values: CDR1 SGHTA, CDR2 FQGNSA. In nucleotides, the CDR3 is TGTGCCAGCAGCTTAGGGACCAGCGGAGTCTACGAGCAGTACTTC. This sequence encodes CASSLGTSGVYEQYF.

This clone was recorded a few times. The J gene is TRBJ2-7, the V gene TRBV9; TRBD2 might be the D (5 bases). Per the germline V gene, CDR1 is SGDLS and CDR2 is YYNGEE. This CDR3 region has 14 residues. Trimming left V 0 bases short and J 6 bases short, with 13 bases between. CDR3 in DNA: TGTGCCAGCAGCGTAGAGTCGAGGGTTGGCGAGCAGTACTTC. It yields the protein CASSVESRVGEQYF. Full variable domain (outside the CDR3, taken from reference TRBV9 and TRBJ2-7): DSGVTQTPKHLITATGQRVTLRCSPRSGDLSVYWYQQSLDQGLQFLIQYYNGEERAKGNILERFSAQQFPDLHSELNLSSLELGDSALYFCASSVESRVGEQYFGPGTRLTVT.

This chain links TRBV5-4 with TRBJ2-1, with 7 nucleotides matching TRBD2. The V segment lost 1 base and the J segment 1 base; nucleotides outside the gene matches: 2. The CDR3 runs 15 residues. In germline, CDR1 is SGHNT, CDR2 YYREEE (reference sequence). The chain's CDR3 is CASSLISGSYNEQFF. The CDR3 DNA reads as TGTGCCAGCAGCTTGATTAGCGGGTCCTACAATGAGCAGTTCTTC.

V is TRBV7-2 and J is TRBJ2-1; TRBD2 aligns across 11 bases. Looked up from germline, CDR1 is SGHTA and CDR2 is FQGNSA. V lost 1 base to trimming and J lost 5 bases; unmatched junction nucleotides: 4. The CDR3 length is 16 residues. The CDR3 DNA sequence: TGTGCCAGCAGCTTAGTTGGGACTAGCGGCCACAATGAGCAGTTCTTC. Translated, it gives CASSLVGTSGHNEQFF.